These 20 T cell receptor beta chains share one sample of origin, sequenced in a study of control samples from healthy donors and cancer patients (dated by TCRdb to 2020 to 2021). To prepare the library, the immunoSEQ multiplex PCR assay was applied. What TCRdb holds here is the immuneACCESS table cut down to in-frame rearrangements. Part of the clones is not present; checked against another copy, under half of the missing clones reflect an unresolved V gene, and the others are unexplained. In all, the sample holds about 270,000 clones, and 82% of those were seen once. More than 10% of the sample is in the top ten clones. The source material was PBMCs. The source is a woman aged 60-75 years with lung cancer.

The gene calls are TRBV11-2 and TRBJ2-3, with D uncertain. The germline V and J ends were trimmed by 5 bases and 6 bases, with 9 bases remaining between them. This CDR3 comprises 12 residues. CDR1 is SGHAT and CDR2 is FQNNGV in the germline V gene. The CDR3 nucleotides read TGTGCCAGCAGCGGGGTATCTGATACGCAGTATTTT. Protein product: CASSGVSDTQYF.

The CDR3 is CASRDLRVDQPQHF. The CDR3, as DNA: TGTGCCAGCAGGGACCTACGGGTGGATCAGCCCCAGCATTTT. The chain links TRBV6-5 to TRBJ1-5; D unclear. This CDR3 has 14 residues. Between the trimmed V and J ends, which lost 6 bases and 5 bases, there was a span of 14 bases. From germline, CDR1 is MNHEY and CDR2 SVGAGI.

The genes are TRBV4-2 and TRBJ2-5, with TRBD2 identical over 13 bases. The germline CDR1 and CDR2 sequences are LGHNA and YNFKEQ. This CDR3 contains 16 residues. With V trimmed by 2 bases and J by 2 bases, 2 bases remained unmatched. CDR3 in amino acids: CASSQLGLAGQETQYF. The CDR3 DNA follows: TGTGCCAGCAGCCAATTGGGACTAGCGGGACAAGAGACCCAGTACTTC.

This clone was picked up one time. The rearrangement uses TRBV7-3 and TRBJ2-2; weak D call: TRBD2 (5 bases). Germline V gene data show CDR1 as SGHTA and CDR2 as FQGTGA. The ends were cut back, 2 bases at V and 5 bases at J, with 6 bases in the middle. The CDR3 spans 13 residues. The CDR3 spells CASSLPGTGELFF. For the CDR3, the DNA is TGTGCCAGCAGCTTACCGGGAACCGGGGAGCTGTTTTTT. Variable domain in full (rest from reference TRBV7-3 and TRBJ2-2): GAGVSQTPSNKVTEKGKYVELRCDPISGHTALYWYRQSLGQGPEFLIYFQGTGAADDSGLPNDRFFAVRPEGSVSTLKIQRTERGDSAVYLCASSLPGTGELFFGEGSRLTVL.

V usage is TRBV10-3 and J usage is TRBJ1-5, with 7 bases that match TRBD1. The germline V gene has CDR1 ENHRY and CDR2 SYGVKD. The V segment lost 6 bases and the J segment 3 bases; nucleotides outside the gene matches: 8. This CDR3 contains 15 residues. This CDR3 is CAIRDDRVVNQPQHF. In DNA form, the CDR3 reads TGTGCCATCAGGGACGACAGGGTTGTCAATCAGCCCCAGCATTTT.

This chain joins TRBV5-1 and TRBJ1-2, with D possibly being TRBD1 (5 bases). CDR1 and CDR2 from the germline V gene are SGHRS and YFSETQ. V shed 4 bases and J shed 1 base, with 11 bases lying between them. The CDR3 consists of 14 residues. CDR3 in DNA: TGCGCCAGCAGCCGGGACGGTGATAACTATGGCTACACCTTC. Translated, it gives CASSRDGDNYGYTF.

The V gene is TRBV2, the J gene TRBJ2-7; a possible D gene is TRBD1 (5 bases). Germline values: CDR1 SNHLY, CDR2 FYNNEI. With 4 bases removed from V and 2 bases from J, the gap between germline ends came to 12 bases. This CDR3 has 14 residues. The CDR3 nucleotides read TGTGCCAGCAGTGGGCAGGGTCTCCCCTACGAGCAGTACTTC. This codes for CASSGQGLPYEQYF.

This clone occurred a few times. The rearrangement uses TRBV10-1 and TRBJ2-1, with TRBD1 as a possible D gene (5 bases). V was pared by 3 bases and J by 8 bases, with 20 bases between. Germline V gives CDR1 WNHNN, CDR2 SYGVQD (reference sequence). The CDR3 has 16 amino acids. CDR3 sequence: CASSDGARFGVDEQFF. The CDR3 nucleotides read TGCGCCAGCAGTGATGGGGCAAGGTTCGGAGTTGATGAGCAGTTCTTC.

V gene TRBV6-1 combines with J gene TRBJ1-1, with D perhaps matching TRBD1 (6 bases). V lost 0 bases to trimming and J lost 1 base, with 18 bases between them. Germline CDR1 and CDR2: MNHNS and SASEGT. The CDR3 is 18 residues long. The CDR3 sequence: CASSEALRRGWANTEAFF. The CDR3 bases are TGTGCCAGCAGTGAAGCGCTTCGGAGGGGGTGGGCGAACACTGAAGCTTTCTTT.

The chain combines TRBV4-1 with TRBJ1-5; no reliable D call. CDR1 and CDR2 (germline): MGHRA, YSYEKL. Trimming stripped 1 base from V and 6 bases from J, with 10 bases between. The CDR3 sequence is 14 residues long. CDR3 amino acids: CASSQGPQAQPQHF. The CDR3 DNA reads as TGCGCCAGCAGCCAAGGGCCCCAGGCTCAGCCCCAGCATTTT.

V and J are TRBV28 and TRBJ1-1; D is undetermined. Deletions cut 4 bases from V and 7 bases from J, with 4 bases between. The length of the CDR3 is 10 residues. Germline values: CDR1 MDHEN, CDR2 SYDVKM. The DNA for the CDR3 is TGTGCCAGCAGTTCTCGTGAAGCTTTCTTT. Amino acid sequence: CASSSREAFF.

As for this clone: Additional DNA sequences in this sample encode the identical CDR3. The chain has TRBV5-1 and TRBJ1-3; 7 nucleotides align to TRBD1. Germline V gene sequence: CDR1 SGHRS, CDR2 YFSETQ. Trimming cost V 4 bases and J 1 base; bases outside gene matches: 2. The CDR3 has 14 amino acids. The CDR3 DNA reads TGCGCCAGCAGCCCCAGGGGGTCTGGAAACACCATATATTTT. Encoded protein: CASSPRGSGNTIYF.

The chain employs TRBV9 and TRBJ1-5; tentatively, D is TRBD1 (5 bases). V was trimmed by 0 bases and J by 3 bases, leaving 7 bases between them. This CDR3 is built from 14 residues. The germline CDR1 and CDR2 sequences are SGDLS and YYNGEE. CDR3 DNA: TGTGCCAGCAGCGTAGGGGGGAACAATCAGCCCCAGCATTTT. Its protein product is CASSVGGNNQPQHF. Looking up the rest from reference TRBV9 and TRBJ1-5 gives the full variable domain: DSGVTQTPKHLITATGQRVTLRCSPRSGDLSVYWYQQSLDQGLQFLIQYYNGEERAKGNILERFSAQQFPDLHSELNLSSLELGDSALYFCASSVGGNNQPQHFGDGTRLSIL.

The chain combines TRBV6-4 with TRBJ1-1; D may be TRBD1 (5 bases). The CDR3 runs 16 residues. V was shortened by 0 bases and J by 0 bases, with 11 bases between the two germline ends. Germline V gene lookup returns CDR1 MRHNA and CDR2 SNTAGT. CDR3 residues: CASSDSKGPLNTEAFF. CDR3 DNA: TGTGCCAGCAGTGACTCTAAGGGGCCACTGAACACTGAAGCTTTCTTT.

This clone was observed a handful of times. The chain uses TRBV18 and TRBJ2-7, with D possibly called TRBD1 or TRBD2 (5 bases each). The V end lost 3 bases, the J end lost 1 base, and 13 bases lay between the germline ends. CDR3 length equals 15 residues. Germline V gives CDR1 KGHSH, CDR2 LQKENI. CDR3 sequence: CASSPGTGLSYEQYF. CDR3 nucleotide sequence: TGTGCCAGCTCACCCGGAACAGGACTTTCCTACGAGCAGTACTTC.

CDR3 nucleotides: TGTGCCAGTGGTGCTAGCGGGGCCGGGGATACGCAGTATTTT. As protein: CASGASGAGDTQYF. The chain links TRBV19 to TRBJ2-3, with 9 bases matching TRBD2. The J segment lost 6 bases and the V segment lost 8 bases, leaving 9 bases of the junction unmatched. The CDR3 consists of 14 residues. Germline loops: CDR1 LNHDA, CDR2 SQIVND (reference sequence).

This sequence joins TRBV3-1 (or the pseudogene TRBV3-2) and TRBJ2-3; 11 positions match TRBD2. Trimming at V came to 2 bases and at J to 2 bases, leaving 6 bases not matched to a gene. This CDR3 is 17 amino acids long. The germline CDR1 and CDR2 sequences are LGHDT and YNNKEL (reference sequence). CDR3 sequence reads: CASSQWLTSGTTDTQYF. The CDR3 region has the DNA TGTGCCAGCAGCCAATGGTTGACTAGCGGGACCACAGATACGCAGTATTTT.

The chain uses TRBV24-1 and TRBJ1-1, with 7 bases that match TRBD1. From germline, CDR1 is KGHDR and CDR2 SFDVKD. With 3 bases clipped from V and 9 bases from J, the junction kept 6 bases outside the gene matches. This CDR3 has 13 amino acids. This chain's CDR3 is CATSDRDSSKAFF. The CDR3 region has the DNA TGTGCCACCAGTGATCGGGACAGCTCCAAAGCTTTCTTT.

V usage is TRBV6-2 or TRBV6-3 and J usage is TRBJ2-1, with 12 bases fitting TRBD2. V lost 2 bases, J lost 8 bases, and 10 bases stayed unmatched. This CDR3 spans 17 amino acids. In germline, CDR1 is MNHEY, CDR2 SVGEGT. CDR3: CASSYALTSGRMDEQFF. The CDR3 region has the DNA TGTGCCAGCAGTTACGCCCTAACTAGCGGGAGGATGGATGAGCAGTTCTTC.

The V call is TRBV5-4, the J call TRBJ2-1, with 10 bases that match TRBD1. This CDR3 has 16 amino acids. Germline assignment: CDR1 SGHNT and CDR2 YYREEE (reference sequence). With 4 bases clipped from V and 1 base from J, the junction kept 5 bases outside the gene matches. The CDR3: CASSEDRGGSYNEQFF. The CDR3 DNA sequence: TGTGCCAGCAGCGAGGACAGGGGGGGATCCTACAATGAGCAGTTCTTC.